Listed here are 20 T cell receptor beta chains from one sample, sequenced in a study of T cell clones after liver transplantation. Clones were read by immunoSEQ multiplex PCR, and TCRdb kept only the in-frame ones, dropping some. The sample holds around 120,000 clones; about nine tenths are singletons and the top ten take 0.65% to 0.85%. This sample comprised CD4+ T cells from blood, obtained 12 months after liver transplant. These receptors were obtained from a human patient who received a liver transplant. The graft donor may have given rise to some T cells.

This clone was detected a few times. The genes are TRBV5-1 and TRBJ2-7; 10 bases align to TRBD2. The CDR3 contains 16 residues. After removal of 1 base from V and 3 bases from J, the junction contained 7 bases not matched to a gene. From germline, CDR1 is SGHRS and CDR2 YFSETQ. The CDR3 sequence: CASSLSPASGSYEQYF. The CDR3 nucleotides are TGCGCCAGCAGCTTGTCCCCCGCTAGCGGGAGCTACGAGCAGTACTTC. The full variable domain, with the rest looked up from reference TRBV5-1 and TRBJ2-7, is KAGVTQTPRYLIKTRGQQVTLSCSPISGHRSVSWYQQTPGQGLQFLFEYFSETQRNKGNFPGRFSGRQFSNSRSEMNVSTLELGDSALYLCASSLSPASGSYEQYFGPGTRLTVT.

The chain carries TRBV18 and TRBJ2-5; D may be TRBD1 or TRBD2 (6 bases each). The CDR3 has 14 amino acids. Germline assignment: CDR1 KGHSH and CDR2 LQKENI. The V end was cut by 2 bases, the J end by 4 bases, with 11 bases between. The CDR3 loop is CASSPEGGPETQYF. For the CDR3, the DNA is TGTGCCAGCTCACCAGAGGGGGGCCCAGAGACCCAGTACTTC.

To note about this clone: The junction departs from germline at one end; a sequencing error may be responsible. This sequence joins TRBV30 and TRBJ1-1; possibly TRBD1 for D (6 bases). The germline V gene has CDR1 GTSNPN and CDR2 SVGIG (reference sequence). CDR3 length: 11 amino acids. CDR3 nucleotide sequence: TGTGCCTGGAGTGCTCAGGGGACCTTGTGGTTT. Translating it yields CAWSAQGTLWF.

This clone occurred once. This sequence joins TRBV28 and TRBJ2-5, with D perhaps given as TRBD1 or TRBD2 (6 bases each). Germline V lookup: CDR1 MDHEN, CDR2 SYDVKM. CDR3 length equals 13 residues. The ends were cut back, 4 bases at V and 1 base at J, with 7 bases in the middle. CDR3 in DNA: TGTGCCAGCAGTTCGGGGGCCCAAGAGACCCAGTACTTC. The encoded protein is CASSSGAQETQYF.

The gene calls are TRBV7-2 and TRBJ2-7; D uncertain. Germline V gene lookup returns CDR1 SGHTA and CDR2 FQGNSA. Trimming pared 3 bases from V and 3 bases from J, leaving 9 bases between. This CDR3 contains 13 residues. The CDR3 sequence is CASSLRALYEQYF. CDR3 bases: TGTGCCAGCAGCTTGAGAGCCCTCTACGAGCAGTACTTC.

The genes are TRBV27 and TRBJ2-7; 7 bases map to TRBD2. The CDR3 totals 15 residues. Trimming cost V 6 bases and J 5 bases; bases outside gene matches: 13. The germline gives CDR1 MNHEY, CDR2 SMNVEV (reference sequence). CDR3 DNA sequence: TGTGCCAGCAGCGGTGGGACTACCTATCAGAACGAGCAGTACTTC. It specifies CASSGGTTYQNEQYF.

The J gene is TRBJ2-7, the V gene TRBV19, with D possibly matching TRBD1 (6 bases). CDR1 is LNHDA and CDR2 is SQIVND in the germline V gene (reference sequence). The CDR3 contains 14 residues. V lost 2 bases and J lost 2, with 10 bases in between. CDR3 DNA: TGTGCCAGTAGTATAAATGCAGGGGCCTACGAGCAGTACTTC. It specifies CASSINAGAYEQYF.

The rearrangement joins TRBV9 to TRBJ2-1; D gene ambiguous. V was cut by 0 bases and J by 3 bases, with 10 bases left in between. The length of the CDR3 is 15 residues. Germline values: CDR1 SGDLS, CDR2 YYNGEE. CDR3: CASSVGVVGYNEQFF. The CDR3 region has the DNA TGTGCCAGCAGCGTAGGGGTGGTCGGCTACAATGAGCAGTTCTTC.

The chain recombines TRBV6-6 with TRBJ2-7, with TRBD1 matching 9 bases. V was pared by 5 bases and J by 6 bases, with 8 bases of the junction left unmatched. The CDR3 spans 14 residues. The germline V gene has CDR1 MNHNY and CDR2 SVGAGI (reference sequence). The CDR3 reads CASSTLTGGSEQYF. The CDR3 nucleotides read TGTGCCAGCAGTACCTTGACAGGGGGGAGCGAGCAGTACTTC.

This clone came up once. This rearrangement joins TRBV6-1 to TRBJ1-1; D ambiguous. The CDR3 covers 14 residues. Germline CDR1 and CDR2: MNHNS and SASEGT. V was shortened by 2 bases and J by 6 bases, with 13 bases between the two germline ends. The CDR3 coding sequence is TGTGCCAGCAGTGAACTGAGGAGGGAGGCTGAAGCTTTCTTT. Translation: CASSELRREAEAFF.

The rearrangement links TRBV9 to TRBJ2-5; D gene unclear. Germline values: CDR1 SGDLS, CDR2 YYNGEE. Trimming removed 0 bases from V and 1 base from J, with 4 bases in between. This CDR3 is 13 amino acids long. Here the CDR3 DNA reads TGTGCCAGCAGCGTAGATGCCCAAGAGACCCAGTACTTC. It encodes CASSVDAQETQYF.

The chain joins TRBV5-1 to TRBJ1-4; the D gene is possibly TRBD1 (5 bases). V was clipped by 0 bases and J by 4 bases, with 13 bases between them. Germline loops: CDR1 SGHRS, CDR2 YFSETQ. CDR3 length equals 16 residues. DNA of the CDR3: TGCGCCAGCAGCTTGGGCCGGACGGGGGATAATGAAAAACTGTTTTTT. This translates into CASSLGRTGDNEKLFF.

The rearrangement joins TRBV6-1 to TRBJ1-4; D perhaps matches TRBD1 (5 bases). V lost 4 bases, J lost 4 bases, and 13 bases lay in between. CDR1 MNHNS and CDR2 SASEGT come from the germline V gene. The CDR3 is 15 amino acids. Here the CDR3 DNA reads TGTGCCAGCAGTGGGACAACAATCCGTAATGAAAAACTGTTTTTT. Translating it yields CASSGTTIRNEKLFF.

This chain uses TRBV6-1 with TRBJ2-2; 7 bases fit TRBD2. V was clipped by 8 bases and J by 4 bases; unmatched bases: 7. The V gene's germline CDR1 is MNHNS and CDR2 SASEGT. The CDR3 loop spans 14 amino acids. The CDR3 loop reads CASVYGGSTGELFF. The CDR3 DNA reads TGTGCCAGCGTATACGGGGGGAGCACCGGGGAGCTGTTTTTT.

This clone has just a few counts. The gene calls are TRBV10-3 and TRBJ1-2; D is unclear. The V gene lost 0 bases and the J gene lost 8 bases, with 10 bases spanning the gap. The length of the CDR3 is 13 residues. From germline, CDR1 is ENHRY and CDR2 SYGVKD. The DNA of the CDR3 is TGTGCCATCAGTGAGTCGTCAGGAGGCGGCTACACCTTC. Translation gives CAISESSGGGYTF.

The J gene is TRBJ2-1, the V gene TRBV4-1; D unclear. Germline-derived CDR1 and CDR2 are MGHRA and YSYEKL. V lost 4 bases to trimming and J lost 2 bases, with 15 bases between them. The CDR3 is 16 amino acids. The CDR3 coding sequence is TGCGCCAGCAGCCTACGAGTGGAGAACGCCTACAATGAGCAGTTCTTC. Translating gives CASSLRVENAYNEQFF.

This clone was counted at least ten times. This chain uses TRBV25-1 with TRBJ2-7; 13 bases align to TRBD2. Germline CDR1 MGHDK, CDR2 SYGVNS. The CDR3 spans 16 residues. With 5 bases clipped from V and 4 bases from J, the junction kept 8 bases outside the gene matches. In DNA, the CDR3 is TGTGCCAGCAGTTCTACAAAGACTAGCGGGAGGTACGAGCAGTACTTC. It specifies CASSSTKTSGRYEQYF.

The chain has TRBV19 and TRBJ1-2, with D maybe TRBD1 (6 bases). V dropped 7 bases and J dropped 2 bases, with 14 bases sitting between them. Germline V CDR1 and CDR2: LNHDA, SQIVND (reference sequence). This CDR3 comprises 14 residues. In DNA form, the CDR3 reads TGTGCCAGTACCGGCCCTGACAGGAACTATGGCTACACCTTC. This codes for CASTGPDRNYGYTF.

The CDR3 region has the DNA TGTGCCAGCAGGCCTCCGGGACAGGGTTCCACTGAAGCTTTCTTT. It specifies CASRPPGQGSTEAFF. This chain connects TRBV5-8 to TRBJ1-1; 9 nucleotides align to TRBD1. The ends lost 5 bases at V and 4 bases at J; junction bases unmatched: 9. The length of the CDR3 is 15 residues. Germline CDR1 and CDR2: SGHTS and YDEGEE.

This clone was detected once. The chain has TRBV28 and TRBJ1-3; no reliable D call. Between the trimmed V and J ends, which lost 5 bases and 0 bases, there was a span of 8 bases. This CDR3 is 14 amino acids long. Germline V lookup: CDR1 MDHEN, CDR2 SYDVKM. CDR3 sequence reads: CASSGPSSGNTIYF. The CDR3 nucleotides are TGTGCCAGCAGTGGGCCAAGCTCTGGAAACACCATATATTTT.